This entry lists 3 T cell receptor beta chains sequenced from one sample in a study of blood T cell repertoires in COVID-19. Some clones are missing from TCRdb's copy, which holds only in-frame ones; the method was immunoSEQ multiplex PCR. The data show 70,000 to 95,000 clones, with 70% to 90% seen just once and roughly 2.5% held by the top ten. What was sequenced was peripheral blood. These receptors were obtained from a man over 45 with COVID-19, enrolled during active disease.

The chain uses TRBV27 and TRBJ1-5; unclear D gene. The CDR3 loop spans 12 amino acids. The V gene's germline CDR1 is MNHEY and CDR2 SMNVEV (reference sequence). The V end was cut by 8 bases, the J end by 6 bases, with 11 bases between. CDR3 sequence reads: CASGSRGQPQHF. CDR3 in DNA: TGTGCCAGCGGTAGTCGAGGTCAGCCCCAGCATTTT.

CDR3 DNA sequence: TGTGCCAGCAGCCAATCAAGATGGCGGGGGAATAATTCACCCCTCCACTTT. This translates into CASSQSRWRGNNSPLHF. This chain joins TRBV14 and TRBJ1-6, with a tentative D call TRBD1 (5 bases). Germline V gene data show CDR1 as SGHDN and CDR2 as FVKESK. With 2 bases removed from V and 5 bases from J, the gap between germline ends came to 16 bases. This CDR3 has 17 residues.

V is TRBV5-1 and J is TRBJ2-5; 8 bases are shared with TRBD1. The CDR3 loop spans 16 amino acids. Germline CDR1 is SGHRS and CDR2 is YFSETQ. The junction had 12 bases not matched to a gene; V was cut back by 4 bases and J by 4 bases. The CDR3 here is CASSTILQGGRETQYF. CDR3 DNA sequence: TGCGCCAGCAGCACAATATTACAGGGGGGACGAGAGACCCAGTACTTC.